Sequencing of this TCR beta chain was carried out in a study of beta chain features in type 1 diabetes (dated by TCRdb to the late 2010s). About the investigation overall: Mean age, gender distribution, total cell number and subset yield were not different between patients and healthy donors. The study compared TCRB repertoires of sorted circulating CD4+ T cell subsets between recently diagnosed type 1 diabetes patients and matched healthy donors. Whereas all 30 or so donors provided naive and central memory subsets, regulatory and stem cell-like memory subsets were isolated from just 8 patients and about eight healthy donors. Across all samples, 107,917,701 sorted cells were examined, and cell number per subset correlated strongly with RNA yield. Overall study outcomes, separate from this receptor: Naive, central memory and regulatory TCRB repertoires appeared to be more similar among patients than among healthy donors. PCR may preferentially amplify shorter templates, but because patient and control samples were amplified and corrected together, any resulting skew would affect both groups equally. Type 1 diabetes patients showed a moderate but significant shortening of TCRB CDR3 length in all four CD4+ subsets. At VDJ recombination sites, type 1 diabetes patients had fewer insertions and more deleted nucleotides, which implies abnormalities in thymic rearrangement. Because small numbers of individuals were included in the HLA sub-analyses, any influence of HLA type on TCRB rearrangement was left unresolved. Sequencing cDNA rather than genomic DNA could over-represent highly expressing activated cells, although activation and CD3 levels did not differ between groups.

This clone came up a few times. What antigen it recognizes has not been identified. The sample holds no much larger clone one base away, and base qualities are not on file. V and J are truncated by 6 bases and 4 bases respectively, leaving an intervening sequence of 21 bases. CDR1 and CDR2, per the germline V gene (reference sequence), are LNHDA and SQIVND. From the cysteine up to the phenylalanine, the CDR3 has a length of 16 residues. The read is trimmed to its CDR3 DNA, 48 bases read in frame from base 1. The High Capacity cDNA Reverse Transcription Kit was used to reverse transcribe all of the isolated RNA, meaning that expressed TCRB transcripts were what got sequenced. Naive, central memory and regulatory T cell samples underwent deep immunoSEQ sequencing, averaging roughly 3.5 million total reads per sample. After sorted cells were lysed in RLT buffer, RNA was extracted with DNase-treated RNeasy Micro or Mini kits, with the choice depending on cell number. To prevent cross-contamination, every cell subset was processed on its own, while patient and healthy donor samples were processed together. The immunoSEQ multiplex PCR was used to amplify TCRB sequences from cDNA, yielding 87-bp fragments that span the CDR3 region. Sequencing of the amplicons was performed on the Illumina HiSeq platform. In the authors' own workflow: PCR bias was corrected computationally using synthetic template baselines, and reads within Hamming distance 2 were collapsed, with unmergeable singletons discarded. Reads were aligned against IMGT so that V, D and J genes, CDR3 length and insertions or deletions at six rearrangement sites could be assigned. Within each subset, clonotype counts were normalized to sorted cell number, and only after that were true diversity and Gini coefficients computed with the tcR R package. The overlap coefficient, calculated on TCRB nucleotide sequences, was used to quantify repertoire sharing. Out-of-frame TCRB sequences from naive cells were analyzed as a proxy for the pre-selection repertoire. The source is immuneACCESS, and TCRdb retained only in-frame sequences with V and J called. Part of the clones is not carried over; for the studies checked, unresolved V genes explain less than half of this, and the remainder is unexplained. That table furnishes V, J and clone size, whereas the DNA furnished D and trimming. Counted in this sample were a few hundred thousand clones; roughly 12% of them appeared once. The ten largest clones add up to 0.013% to 0.015% of the sample.

A single peripheral blood draw of about 116 mL on average was collected from each donor into heparinised tubes. A BD FACSAria II was used to sort naive, central memory, regulatory and stem cell-like memory CD4+ T cells with a panel that included CD45RO, CCR7, CD25, CD127, CD95 and CD27. Purity was above 98% for every sorted population. PBMCs were isolated immediately by Lymphoprep density gradient centrifugation and stained directly without culture. So that batch effects would be minimized, each experiment stained and sorted samples in pairs, pairing one healthy donor with one patient. The sequence joins TRBV19 to TRBJ1-1; TRBD1 might be the D gene, on 5 matching bases. This receptor was identified in a woman in her late teens or twenties with type 1 diabetes. The sequenced material came from naive CD4+ T cells from blood. Sample cell subset or site, as interpreted from the label and publication: true naive CD4+ T cells. For the CDR3, the sequence is CASRQDNLWVGTEAFF. The sequenced DNA is TGTGCCAGTAGACAGGACAACCTCTGGGTAGGCACTGAAGCTTTCTTT.